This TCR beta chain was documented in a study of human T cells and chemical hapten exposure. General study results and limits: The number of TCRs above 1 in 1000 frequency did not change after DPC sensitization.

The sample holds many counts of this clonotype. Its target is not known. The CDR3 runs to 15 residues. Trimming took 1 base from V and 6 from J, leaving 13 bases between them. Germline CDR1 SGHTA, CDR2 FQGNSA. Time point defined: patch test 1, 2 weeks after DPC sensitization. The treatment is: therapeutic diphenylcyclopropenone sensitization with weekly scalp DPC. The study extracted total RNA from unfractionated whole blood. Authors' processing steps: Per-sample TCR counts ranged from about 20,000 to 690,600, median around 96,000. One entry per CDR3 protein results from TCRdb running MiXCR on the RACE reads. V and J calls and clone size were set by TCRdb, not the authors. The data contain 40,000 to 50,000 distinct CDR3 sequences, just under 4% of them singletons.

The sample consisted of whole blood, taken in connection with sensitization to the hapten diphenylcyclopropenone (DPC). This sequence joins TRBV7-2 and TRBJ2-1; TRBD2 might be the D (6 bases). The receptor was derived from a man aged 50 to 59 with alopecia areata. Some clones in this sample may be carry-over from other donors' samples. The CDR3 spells CASSLGGGALNEQFF. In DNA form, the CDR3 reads TGTGCCAGCAGCTTAGGAGGAGGGGCGCTCAATGAGCAGTTCTTC.